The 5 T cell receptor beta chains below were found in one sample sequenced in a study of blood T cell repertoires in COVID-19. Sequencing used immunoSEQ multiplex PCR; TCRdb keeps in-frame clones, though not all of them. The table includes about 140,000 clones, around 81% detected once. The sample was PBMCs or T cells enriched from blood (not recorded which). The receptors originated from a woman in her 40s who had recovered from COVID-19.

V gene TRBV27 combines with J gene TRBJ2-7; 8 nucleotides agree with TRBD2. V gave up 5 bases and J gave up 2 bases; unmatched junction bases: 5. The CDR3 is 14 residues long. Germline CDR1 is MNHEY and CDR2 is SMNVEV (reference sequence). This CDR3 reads CASSTLAETYEQYF. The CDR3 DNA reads TGTGCCAGCAGTACACTAGCGGAAACCTACGAGCAGTACTTC.

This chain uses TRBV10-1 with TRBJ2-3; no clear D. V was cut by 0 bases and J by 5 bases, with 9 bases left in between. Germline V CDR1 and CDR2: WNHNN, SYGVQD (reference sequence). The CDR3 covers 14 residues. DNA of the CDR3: TGCGCCAGCAGTGAGTCGATGCCAGAAGATACGCAGTATTTT. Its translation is CASSESMPEDTQYF.

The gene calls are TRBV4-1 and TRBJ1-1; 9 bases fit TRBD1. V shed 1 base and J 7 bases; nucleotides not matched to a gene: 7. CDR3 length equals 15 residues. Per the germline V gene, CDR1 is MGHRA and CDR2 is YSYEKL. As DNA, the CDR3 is TGCGCCAGCAGCCAAGGGGACAGGGCCTCTTTTGAAGCTTTCTTT. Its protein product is CASSQGDRASFEAFF.

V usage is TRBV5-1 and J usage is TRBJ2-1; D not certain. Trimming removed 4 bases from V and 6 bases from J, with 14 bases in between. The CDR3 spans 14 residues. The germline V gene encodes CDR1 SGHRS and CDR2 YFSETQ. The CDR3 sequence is CASSPQPQVNEQFF. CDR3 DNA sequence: TGCGCCAGCAGCCCCCAGCCGCAGGTCAATGAGCAGTTCTTC. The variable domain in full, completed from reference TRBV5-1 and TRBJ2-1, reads KAGVTQTPRYLIKTRGQQVTLSCSPISGHRSVSWYQQTPGQGLQFLFEYFSETQRNKGNFPGRFSGRQFSNSRSEMNVSTLELGDSALYLCASSPQPQVNEQFFGPGTRLTVL.

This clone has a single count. The CDR3 sequence is CASSPTWFAGQETQYF. As DNA, the CDR3 is TGCGCCAGCAGCCCCACGTGGTTTGCGGGGCAAGAGACCCAGTACTTC. The chain joins TRBV4-1 to TRBJ2-5; D might be TRBD2 (6 bases). Germline V CDR1 and CDR2: MGHRA, YSYEKL. Deletions cut 4 bases from V and 2 bases from J, with 17 bases between. The CDR3 length is 16 residues.